This TCR beta chain came from a study of T cell changes during pregnancy in multiple sclerosis. CDR1 MNHNS and CDR2 SASEGT come from the germline V gene. The germline V and J ends were trimmed by 3 bases and 3 bases, with 12 bases remaining between them. CDR3 length: 14 residues. Repertoires were generated with immunoSEQ multiplex PCR, while TCRdb's copy carries only in-frame clones and drops some. Found here are 90,000 to 100,000 clones, about 92% of them singletons; the top ten hold less than 2%. The clonotype comes from a female donor with multiple sclerosis, enrolled in a pregnancy study. V gene TRBV6-1 combines with J gene TRBJ2-7; D remains ambiguous. The sample was peripheral blood, taken in the first trimester of pregnancy. CDR3 residues: CASSEVGKDYEQYF. CDR3 sequence (DNA): TGTGCCAGCAGTGAGGTGGGCAAGGACTACGAGCAGTACTTC.